This T cell receptor (beta chain) was sequenced during a study of T-cell memory formation after mild COVID-19. Germline values: CDR1 SGHRS, CDR2 YFSETQ. The V gene lost 0 bases and the J gene lost 4 bases, with 22 bases spanning the gap. The CDR3 has 18 amino acids. This clonotype occurred many times. Each CDR3 protein gets one entry after TCRdb re-called the 5' RACE reads with MiXCR. The sample contains 150,000 to 200,000 distinct CDR3 sequences, roughly 10% of which appear only once. Sequencing used PBMCs or a T cell subset sorted from them (not recorded which). The chain employs TRBV5-1 and TRBJ2-5; D remains ambiguous. The sequence came from a man in his late teens or twenties who had mild COVID-19 (a few samples of this study predate the infection). Cell type and time point are not known. CDR3 region: CASSLAALGAPGPETQYF. The CDR3 DNA is TGCGCCAGCAGCTTGGCGGCCCTCGGCGCCCCCGGCCCAGAGACCCAGTACTTC.